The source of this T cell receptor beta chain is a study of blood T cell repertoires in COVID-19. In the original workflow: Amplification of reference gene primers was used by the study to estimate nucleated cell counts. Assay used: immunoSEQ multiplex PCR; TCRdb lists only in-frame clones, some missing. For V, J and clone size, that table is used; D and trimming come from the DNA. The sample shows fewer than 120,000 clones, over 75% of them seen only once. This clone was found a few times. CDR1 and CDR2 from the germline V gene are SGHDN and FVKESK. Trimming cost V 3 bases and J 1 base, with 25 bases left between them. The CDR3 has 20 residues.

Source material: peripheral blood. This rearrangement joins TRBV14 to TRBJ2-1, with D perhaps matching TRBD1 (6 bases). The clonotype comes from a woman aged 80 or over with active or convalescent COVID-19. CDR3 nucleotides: TGTGCCAGCAGCCATTTAACCCAGGGACACTCGTTAAGGTCCTACAATGAGCAGTTCTTC. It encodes CASSHLTQGHSLRSYNEQFF.